These 30 T cell receptor beta chains originate from one sample sequenced in a study of CD8 T cells in Susac syndrome. RNA amounts of roughly 0.5 to 1 ug underwent reverse transcription with random hexamers. TCRdb analysed the immunoSEQ multiplex PCR reads with MiXCR anew, one entry per CDR3 protein. The sample shows about 140,000 distinct CDR3 sequences, approximately 93% of them seen only once. The sequencing sample was made of CD4+ T cells from PBMCs. These receptors were taken from a human donor in good health.

The rearrangement links TRBV5-1 to TRBJ1-2; 7 bases match TRBD1. The CDR3 sequence is 16 residues long. Germline V lookup: CDR1 SGHRS, CDR2 YFSETQ. The V and J ends lost 1 base and 4 bases, in that order; junction bases with no gene match: 10. CDR3: CASSLSGTEVIYGYTF. DNA for the CDR3: TGCGCCAGCAGCTTGAGTGGGACAGAAGTCATCTATGGCTACACCTTC.

This sequence joins TRBV27 and TRBJ2-2, with D unresolved. In germline, CDR1 is MNHEY, CDR2 SMNVEV (reference sequence). V lost 2 bases and J lost 1, with 8 bases in between. The length of the CDR3 is 15 residues. CDR3 bases: TGTGCCAGCAGTTTAGGACCCTGGAACACCGGGGAGCTGTTTTTT. Translated: CASSLGPWNTGELFF.

V and J are TRBV3-1 and TRBJ2-5, with a possible D match to TRBD2 (6 bases). This CDR3 has 16 amino acids. Germline V gives CDR1 LGHDT, CDR2 YNNKEL (reference sequence). V was clipped by 0 bases and J by 0 bases, with 11 bases between them. DNA for the CDR3: TGTGCCAGCAGCCAAGATGGGCGGGGCTACCAAGAGACCCAGTACTTC. Protein product: CASSQDGRGYQETQYF.

The CDR3: CASSNTGTPYEQYF. CDR3 in DNA: TGTGCCAGCAGTAATACCGGGACCCCCTACGAGCAGTACTTC. This sequence joins TRBV2 and TRBJ2-7, with D perhaps assigned TRBD1 or TRBD2 (5 bases each). The V end was cut by 5 bases, the J end by 2 bases, with 13 bases between. Germline V lookup: CDR1 SNHLY, CDR2 FYNNEI. The CDR3 totals 14 residues.

J is TRBJ2-1 and V is TRBV12-3 or TRBV12-4, with 16 bases lining up with TRBD2. The CDR3 covers 16 residues. Trimming at V came to 3 bases and at J to 9 bases, leaving 5 bases not matched to a gene. CDR3: CASSLSGLAGGAEQFF. The CDR3 DNA reads TGTGCCAGCAGTTTGTCGGGACTAGCGGGAGGGGCTGAGCAGTTCTTC.

The rearrangement joins TRBV6-1 to TRBJ1-5, with unresolved D. This CDR3 region has 13 residues. V shed 3 bases and J shed 7 bases, with 10 bases lying between them. CDR1 MNHNS and CDR2 SASEGT come from the germline V gene. CDR3 loop: CASSDLTLQPQHF. The CDR3 bases are TGTGCCAGCAGTGATTTGACCCTACAGCCCCAGCATTTT.

The V gene is TRBV10-3, the J gene TRBJ2-5, with 7 bases aligning to TRBD2. This CDR3 has 14 residues. J lost 7 bases, V lost 2 bases, and 7 bases had no gene match. Looked up from germline, CDR1 is ENHRY and CDR2 is SYGVKD. The CDR3 DNA reads as TGTGCCATCAGTGAGGGGGGGGATCCCGGGACCCAGTACTTC. Translation: CAISEGGDPGTQYF.

The chain is built from TRBV5-1 and TRBJ1-2; the D gene is possibly TRBD1 (5 bases). Germline V gene data show CDR1 as SGHRS and CDR2 as YFSETQ. Trimming removed 2 bases at V and 8 bases at J, with 13 bases between. CDR3 length: 13 residues. CDR3 coding DNA: TGCGCCAGCAGCTTCCAGGGTGGTTGGGGCTACACCTTC. It specifies CASSFQGGWGYTF.

This sequence joins TRBV19 and TRBJ2-3, with a weak D call TRBD2 (5 bases). The CDR3 contains 12 residues. V lost 7 bases and J 9 bases, leaving 14 bases between the germline ends. The germline gives CDR1 LNHDA, CDR2 SQIVND (reference sequence). The CDR3 loop is CASTADPGTQYF. The CDR3 coding sequence is TGTGCCAGTACGGCGGACCCGGGGACGCAGTATTTT.

Here the CDR3 reads CASSQDAGTVYSNQPQHF. For the CDR3, the DNA is TGCGCCAGCAGCCAAGATGCGGGGACGGTATATAGCAATCAGCCCCAGCATTTT. The genes are TRBV4-1 and TRBJ1-5, with D perhaps TRBD1 (5 bases). The CDR3 contains 18 residues. The V end lost 0 bases, the J end lost 0 bases, and 15 bases lay between the germline ends. Germline V gene data show CDR1 as MGHRA and CDR2 as YSYEKL.

The V call is TRBV30, the J call TRBJ1-5, with D uncertain. Germline V gene data show CDR1 as GTSNPN and CDR2 as SVGIG (reference sequence). This CDR3 is 12 amino acids long. V was pared by 2 bases and J by 9 bases, with 11 bases between. CDR3 loop: CAWSPQAGPQHF. The CDR3 DNA sequence: TGTGCCTGGAGTCCCCAGGCGGGGCCCCAGCATTTT.

The chain has TRBV4-1 and TRBJ2-4; unclear D gene. CDR1 MGHRA and CDR2 YSYEKL come from the germline V gene. The CDR3 sequence is 15 residues long. The V gene lost 3 bases and the J gene lost 0 bases, with 9 bases spanning the gap. The CDR3 DNA is TGCGCCAGCAGCCAGATTCGACTAGCCAAAAACATTCAGTACTTC. It specifies CASSQIRLAKNIQYF.

A word on this clonotype: An end of the junction does not agree with germline; a read error may underlie this. The chain combines TRBV6-1 with TRBJ2-7; D assignment may be TRBD1 or TRBD2 (5 bases each). Germline V gene lookup returns CDR1 MNHNS and CDR2 SASEGT. The CDR3 contains 11 residues. CDR3 DNA: TGTGCCAGCAGTGAACGGGGCAGTAGAAGGTTC. It yields the protein CASSERGSRRF.

V and J are TRBV29-1 and TRBJ2-5; no firm D call. Between the trimmed V and J ends, which lost 4 bases and 5 bases, there was a span of 8 bases. The CDR3 sequence is 11 residues long. Germline CDR1 reads SQVTM; CDR2 reads ANQGSEA. This chain's CDR3 is CSVVSGETQYF. The CDR3 nucleotides are TGCAGCGTTGTTTCCGGGGAGACCCAGTACTTC.

This chain links TRBV29-1 with TRBJ1-2, with D unresolved. The germline V gene encodes CDR1 SQVTM and CDR2 ANQGSEA. CDR3 size: 10 residues. Trimming removed 3 bases at V and 6 bases at J, with 5 bases between. As DNA, the CDR3 is TGCAGCGTTGACAGTAATGGCTACACCTTC. This encodes CSVDSNGYTF. Variable domain in full (rest from reference TRBV29-1 and TRBJ1-2): SAVISQKPSRDICQRGTSLTIQCQVDSQVTMMFWYRQQPGQSLTLIATANQGSEATYESGFVIDKFPISRPNLTFSTLTVSNMSPEDSSIYLCSVDSNGYTFGSGTRLTVV.

V usage is TRBV3-1 and J usage is TRBJ1-4; D might be TRBD1 (5 bases). The V end lost 0 bases, the J end lost 4 bases, and 15 bases lay between the germline ends. In germline, CDR1 is LGHDT, CDR2 YNNKEL (reference sequence). The CDR3 contains 17 residues. CDR3 DNA: TGTGCCAGCAGCCAAGATCTTCCTGGGGGACGTAATGAAAAACTGTTTTTT. Translating it yields CASSQDLPGGRNEKLFF.

The gene calls are TRBV7-2 and TRBJ1-2; TRBD1 aligns across 10 bases. The CDR3 is made up of 17 amino acids. Unmatched junction bases numbered 9, after V lost 5 bases and J lost 0 bases. Germline loops: CDR1 SGHTA, CDR2 FQGNSA. DNA for the CDR3: TGTGCCAGCAGCGGCCGGGACAGGGGACGGGCTAACTATGGCTACACCTTC. This gives the protein CASSGRDRGRANYGYTF.

The chain links TRBV12-3 or TRBV12-4 to TRBJ2-1, with TRBD1 matching 9 bases. CDR3 length equals 14 residues. Losses at the gene ends were 6 bases for V and 4 bases for J; bases not matched to a gene: 4. This CDR3 is CASSWTGEYNEQFF. For the CDR3, the DNA is TGTGCCAGCAGCTGGACAGGGGAGTACAATGAGCAGTTCTTC.

CDR3 region: CASSVGTDSSYNEQFF. CDR3 in DNA: TGTGCCAGCAGCGTGGGGACGGATAGCTCCTACAATGAGCAGTTCTTC. The chain carries TRBV9 and TRBJ2-1; the D call may be TRBD1 or TRBD2 (5 bases each). Germline CDR1 is SGDLS and CDR2 is YYNGEE. This CDR3 comprises 16 residues. Trimming left V 2 bases short and J 0 bases short, with 12 bases between.

The J gene is TRBJ2-2, the V gene TRBV7-2; no clear D. V was trimmed by 6 bases and J by 1 base, leaving 9 bases between them. The germline CDR1 and CDR2 sequences are SGHTA and FQGNSA. The CDR3 extends over 14 amino acids. The CDR3 region is CASSTSRNTGELFF. The DNA for the CDR3 is TGTGCCAGCAGTACGAGTAGGAACACCGGGGAGCTGTTTTTT. The full variable domain, with the rest looked up from reference TRBV7-2 and TRBJ2-2, is GAGVSQSPSNKVTEKGKDVELRCDPISGHTALYWYRQSLGQGLEFLIYFQGNSAPDKSGLPSDRFSAERTGGSVSTLTIQRTQQEDSAVYLCASSTSRNTGELFFGEGSRLTVL.

The chain joins TRBV5-6 to TRBJ2-5, with 7 bases matching TRBD2. V was clipped by 4 bases and J by 5 bases; unmatched bases: 14. This CDR3 has 16 residues. CDR1 and CDR2 (germline): SGHDT, YYEEEE. The CDR3 is CASSRGLAGDLETQYF. The CDR3 bases are TGTGCCAGCAGCCGCGGTTTGGCGGGAGACCTGGAGACCCAGTACTTC.

About this clonotype itself: One end of the junction is discordant with germline, which a read error may explain. The CDR3 region is CAGSPRGTRGGNEQFF. CDR3 bases: TGTGCCGGCAGTCCCCGGGGGACTAGGGGCGGCAATGAGCAGTTCTTC. The chain has TRBV3-1 and TRBJ2-1; 8 bases are a match to TRBD2. CDR1 LGHDT and CDR2 YNNKEL come from the germline V gene (reference sequence). The CDR3 totals 16 residues.

This sequence joins TRBV20-1 and TRBJ1-2, with D possibly being TRBD1 (6 bases). This CDR3 is built from 15 residues. CDR1 is DFQATT and CDR2 is SNEGSKA in the germline V gene (reference sequence). Trimming stripped 1 base from V and 7 bases from J, with 19 bases between. In nucleotides, the CDR3 is TGCAGTGCTAGAGCGACCACAGGGAGCCGAGGTGGCTACACCTTC. It specifies CSARATTGSRGGYTF.

The chain carries TRBV29-1 and TRBJ2-3; no definite D call. The CDR3 runs 14 residues. CDR1 is SQVTM, CDR2 ANQGSEA, per germline. Trimming shortened V by 1 base and J by 2 bases, and 10 bases separated the two germline ends. CDR3 loop: CSVEGRVHTDTQYF. CDR3 bases: TGCAGCGTTGAAGGTAGAGTACACACAGATACGCAGTATTTT.

Only one count was recorded for this clonotype. The chain's CDR3 is CASSQAEKNTEAFF. The CDR3 DNA sequence: TGTGCCAGCAGCCAAGCAGAGAAGAACACTGAAGCTTTCTTT. The J gene is TRBJ1-1, the V gene TRBV3-1; D not resolved. Germline loops: CDR1 LGHDT, CDR2 YNNKEL (reference sequence). CDR3 length: 14 residues. V dropped 1 base and J dropped 1 base, with 7 bases sitting between them.

The chain has TRBV6-4 and TRBJ1-5; D remains unclear. CDR3 size: 13 residues. Looked up from germline, CDR1 is MRHNA and CDR2 is SNTAGT. Deletions cut 5 bases from V and 1 base from J, with 6 bases between. The chain's CDR3 is CASSRESNQPQHF. The CDR3 bases are TGTGCCAGCAGTAGAGAGAGCAATCAGCCCCAGCATTTT.

The J gene is TRBJ2-7, the V gene TRBV20-1; no definite D call. The CDR3 totals 12 residues. Trimming took off 6 bases at V and 2 bases at J, with 11 bases between the two ends. Germline assignment: CDR1 DFQATT and CDR2 SNEGSKA (reference sequence). The CDR3 reads CSATDKTYEQYF. CDR3 DNA sequence: TGCAGTGCGACTGACAAAACCTACGAGCAGTACTTC.

CDR3 DNA sequence: TGTGCCAGCAGCCTACGGGACAGTCGCTACGAGCAGTACTTC. This translates into CASSLRDSRYEQYF. J is TRBJ2-7 and V is TRBV13, with 7 bases that match TRBD1. The CDR3 spans 14 residues. The germline gives CDR1 PRHDT, CDR2 FYEKMQ (reference sequence). The V and J ends lost 5 bases and 3 bases, in that order; junction bases with no gene match: 7.

In its sample, this clonotype was seen a few times. This rearrangement joins TRBV30 to TRBJ2-5; D ambiguous. Germline CDR1 reads GTSNPN; CDR2 reads SVGIG (reference sequence). V was trimmed by 2 bases and J by 2 bases, leaving 6 bases between them. The CDR3 has 12 residues. CDR3 loop: CAWSPGQETQYF. The CDR3 DNA reads TGTGCCTGGAGTCCCGGTCAAGAGACCCAGTACTTC.

This chain connects TRBV6-2 or TRBV6-3 to TRBJ2-7; D is uncertain. The CDR3 sequence is 13 residues long. CDR1 MNHEY and CDR2 SVGEGT come from the germline V gene. The ends were cut back, 6 bases at V and 1 base at J, with 10 bases in the middle. Here the CDR3 DNA reads TGTGCCAGCAGGGACCAGAAGTCCTACGAGCAGTACTTC. Protein: CASRDQKSYEQYF.